These 10 T cell receptor beta chains share one sample of origin, sequenced in a study of blood T cells in healthy people across ages. A second about 6 to 11 cycle PCR used barcoded and J-beta primers. Each CDR3 protein gets one entry after TCRdb re-called the 5' RACE reads with MiXCR. In the table there are 1.4 million or so distinct CDR3 sequences, 40% to 45% of which are singletons. Sample: blood. The receptors here all came from a woman aged 18-35 years in good health.

A remark on this clonotype: Just one base apart from a much larger clone, this may be a read error. Lacking the conserved final phenylalanine or tryptophan, this CDR3 likely reflects a read error. The rearrangement links TRBV4-3 to TRBJ2-1, with D unresolved. Trimming pared 1 base from V and 8 bases from J, leaving 9 bases between. Germline V lookup: CDR1 LGHNA, CDR2 YSLEER. The length of the CDR3 is 13 residues. CDR3 coding DNA: TGCGCCAGCAGCCAAGTTGGGTACGATGAGCAGTTCTAC. It translates to CASSQVGYDEQFY.

The chain employs TRBV4-1 and TRBJ1-6; D possibly corresponds to TRBD1 (5 bases). The germline V gene has CDR1 MGHRA and CDR2 YSYEKL. Between the trimmed V and J ends, which lost 5 bases and 10 bases, there was a span of 12 bases. The CDR3 spans 13 residues. In DNA form, the CDR3 reads TGCGCCAGCAGCTCTTCAGGGCTCTCACCCCTCCACTTT. It yields the protein CASSSSGLSPLHF.

This chain links TRBV30 with TRBJ2-1; TRBD2 is a possible D gene (5 bases). Germline-derived CDR1 and CDR2 are GTSNPN and SVGIG (reference sequence). Trimming cost V 5 bases and J 7 bases, with 24 bases left between them. This CDR3 is 16 amino acids long. The CDR3 DNA reads TGTGCCTGGTGTCCTACTTCGGGATTCGAGAGGAATGAGCAGTTCTTC. Translation: CAWCPTSGFERNEQFF.

A single count supports this clonotype. This chain joins TRBV20-1 and TRBJ2-5, with TRBD1 matching over 9 bases. The trim removed 5 bases at V and 11 bases at J, leaving 15 bases unmatched. CDR3 length: 14 amino acids. CDR1 and CDR2 (germline): DFQATT, SNEGSKA (reference sequence). Written as DNA, the CDR3 is TGCAGTGCTCCCCGACAGGGGGGTATGAATGAGCAGTACTTC. It is translated as CSAPRQGGMNEQYF.

This clonotype appeared a few times. V usage is TRBV24-1 and J usage is TRBJ2-3; 9 bases are shared with TRBD2. Germline CDR1 KGHDR, CDR2 SFDVKD. The CDR3 has 17 amino acids. Unmatched junction bases numbered 6, after V lost 3 bases and J lost 0 bases. The chain's CDR3 is CATSDQSSGASTDTQYF. The CDR3 nucleotides read TGTGCCACCAGTGATCAATCTAGCGGGGCGAGCACAGATACGCAGTATTTT.

The CDR3 DNA follows: TGTGCCAGCAGTCACTCCAGGGACAGCAGTACAGATACGCAGTATTTT. As protein: CASSHSRDSSTDTQYF. This chain joins TRBV7-9 and TRBJ2-3; 7 bases are a match to TRBD1. The J segment lost 3 bases and the V segment lost 6 bases, leaving 12 bases of the junction unmatched. Germline CDR1 is SEHNR and CDR2 is FQNEAQ (reference sequence). The CDR3 runs 16 residues.

The V and J genes are TRBV29-1 and TRBJ2-7, with D tentatively TRBD2 (6 bases). CDR1 SQVTM and CDR2 ANQGSEA come from the germline V gene. Trimming stripped 7 bases from V and 2 bases from J, with 12 bases between. This CDR3 has 12 amino acids. CDR3 sequence: CSAAGKTYEQYF. The CDR3 bases are TGCAGCGCTGCGGGGAAAACCTACGAGCAGTACTTC.

The table lists this clonotype with a few counts. J is TRBJ2-3 and V is TRBV20-1; 9 bases align to TRBD1. J gave up 6 bases and V 6 bases, and 13 bases lay outside the gene matches. From germline, CDR1 is DFQATT and CDR2 SNEGSKA (reference sequence). This CDR3 comprises 15 residues. CDR3 region: CSAEPGGQGMDTQYF. Written as DNA, the CDR3 is TGCAGTGCGGAACCTGGGGGACAGGGAATGGATACGCAGTATTTT.

V is TRBV20-1 and J is TRBJ2-7; D ambiguous. Trimming cost V 5 bases and J 1 base, with 18 bases left between them. CDR3 length: 15 amino acids. Germline V gene sequence: CDR1 DFQATT, CDR2 SNEGSKA (reference sequence). CDR3 in amino acids: CSAEDSVQGSYEQYF. The CDR3 bases are TGCAGTGCTGAGGATTCTGTTCAAGGTTCCTACGAGCAGTACTTC.

A word on this clonotype: The germline gene is not matched at one end of the junction; a read error may be the cause. The rearrangement joins TRBV7-6 to TRBJ2-3, with TRBD2 as a possible D gene (5 bases). There are 14 residues in the CDR3. CDR1 is SGHVS and CDR2 is FNYEAQ in the germline V gene. DNA for the CDR3: TGTGCCAGCAGCATAAGCGGTAGCACAGATGCGCAGTATTTT. It yields the protein CASSISGSTDAQYF.